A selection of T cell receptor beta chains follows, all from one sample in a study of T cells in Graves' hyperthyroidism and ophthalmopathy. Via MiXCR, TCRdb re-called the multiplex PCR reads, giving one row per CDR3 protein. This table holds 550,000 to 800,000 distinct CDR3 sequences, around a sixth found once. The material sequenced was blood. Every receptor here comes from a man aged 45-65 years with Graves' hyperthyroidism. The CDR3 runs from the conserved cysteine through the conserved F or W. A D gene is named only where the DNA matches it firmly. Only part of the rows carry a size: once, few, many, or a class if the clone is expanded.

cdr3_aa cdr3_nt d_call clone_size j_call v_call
CASRRDRGLGTQYF TGTGCCAGCAGAAGAGACAGGGGATTGGGGACCCAGTACTTC TRBD1 few TRBJ2-5 TRBV27
CASSRDTHFMNTEAFF TGTGCCAGCAGCAGGGACACGCATTTCATGAACACTGAAGCTTTCTTT - few TRBJ1-1 TRBV3-2
CASSLTGLTSTDTQYF TGCGCCAGCAGCTTAACAGGGCTCACTAGCACAGATACGCAGTATTTT - - TRBJ2-3 TRBV5-1
CASSDSDRRDEKLFF TGTGCCAGCAGCGACTCGGACAGAAGGGATGAAAAACTGTTTTTT - - TRBJ1-4 TRBV9
CATTGVTGGQETQYF TGTGCCACCACTGGAGTTACGGGGGGCCAAGAGACCCAGTACTTC TRBD2 many TRBJ2-5 TRBV24-1
CASSLTGLAQETQYF TGTGCCAGCAGCTTAACGGGACTAGCCCAAGAGACCCAGTACTTC TRBD2 many TRBJ2-5 TRBV7-8
CAWSVETGGFYNEQFF TGTGCCTGGAGTGTAGAAACAGGGGGCTTCTACAATGAGCAGTTCTTC TRBD1 many TRBJ2-1 TRBV30
CASRKGQGDTGELFF TGTGCCAGCAGGAAGGGACAGGGGGACACCGGGGAGCTGTTTTTT TRBD1 many TRBJ2-2 TRBV6-2/TRBV6-3
CASSTSGTNYEQYSEQYF TGTGCCAGCAGTACTTCCGGGACAAACTACGAGCAGTACTCCGAGCAGTACTTC - - TRBJ2-7 TRBV27
CASSIGQTNQPQHF TGTGCCAGTAGTATTGGGCAAACCAATCAGCCCCAGCATTTT - - TRBJ1-5 TRBV19
CASSQTSGQETQYF TGTGCCAGCAGTCAGACTAGCGGCCAAGAGACCCAGTACTTC TRBD2 many TRBJ2-5 TRBV28
CASSVQGVPTDTQYF TGTGCCAGCAGCGTACAGGGCGTCCCCACAGATACGCAGTATTTT - - TRBJ2-3 TRBV9
CASSLQGRDTEAFF TGTGCCAGCAGCCTACAGGGAAGGGACACTGAAGCTTTCTTT - few TRBJ1-1 TRBV5-5
CASFSRRSEQFF TGTGCCAGCTTCTCCCGACGGTCTGAGCAGTTCTTC - few TRBJ2-1 TRBV28
CASRDTWTGTYGYTF TGTGCCAGCAGGGATACCTGGACAGGGACCTATGGCTACACCTTC TRBD1 many TRBJ1-2 TRBV2
CASSLGQGSSEAFF TGTGCCAGCAGCTTGGGACAGGGGTCGTCTGAAGCTTTCTTT TRBD1 many TRBJ1-1 TRBV28
CASGGGEKLFF TGTGCCAGTGGGGGGGGTGAAAAACTGTTTTTT - many TRBJ1-4 TRBV28
CASSKLGSRYEQYF TGTGCCAGCAGCAAACTGGGGTCGCGTTACGAGCAGTACTTC - many TRBJ2-7 TRBV11-2
CASSLSGRAGSYNEQFF TGCGCCAGCAGCCTAAGCGGGAGGGCCGGTTCCTACAATGAGCAGTTCTTC TRBD2 - TRBJ2-1 TRBV5-1
CASTIGVTGRELFF TGTGCCAGCACCATCGGGGTAACGGGACGGGAGCTGTTTTTT - many TRBJ2-2 TRBV12-3/TRBV12-4
CASSDRGDGNTIYF TGTGCCAGCAGTGACAGGGGTGATGGAAACACCATATATTTT - many TRBJ1-3 TRBV2
CASSSPGEQYF TGTGCCAGCAGCTCTCCCGGCGAGCAGTACTTC - many TRBJ2-7 TRBV3-1
CASSLSSGRNEQYF TGCGCCAGCAGCTTATCTAGCGGGAGAAACGAGCAGTACTTC TRBD2 - TRBJ2-7 TRBV5-1
CASSLLGTQNTGELFF TGTGCCAGCAGCCTCCTCGGGACACAGAACACCGGGGAGCTGTTTTTT - - TRBJ2-2 TRBV7-3
CASSNTYNEQFF TGTGCCAGCAGTAATACCTACAATGAGCAGTTCTTC - many TRBJ2-1 TRBV6-2/TRBV6-3
CASSDWDGSYEQYF TGCGCCAGCAGCGATTGGGACGGCTCCTACGAGCAGTACTTC - few TRBJ2-7 TRBV5-1
CASSLGLLNTEAFF TGTGCCAGCAGTTTGGGACTACTTAACACTGAAGCTTTCTTT - many TRBJ1-1 TRBV7-2
CASSEGANTGELFF TGCGCCAGCAGTGAGGGGGCGAACACCGGGGAGCTGTTTTTT - many TRBJ2-2 TRBV10-1
CASNRTFREQYF TGCGCCAGCAATAGGACTTTTCGGGAGCAGTACTTC - few TRBJ2-7 TRBV10-2
CASSLGGQGSYEQYF TGTGCCAGCAGTTTAGGGGGACAGGGCTCCTACGAGCAGTACTTC TRBD1 many TRBJ2-7 TRBV28
CAWRLAGGGDMQYF TGTGCGTGGAGGCTAGCGGGAGGAGGCGATATGCAGTATTTT TRBD2 - TRBJ2-3 TRBV30
CSARTVAVNTGELFF TGCAGTGCTAGAACAGTGGCAGTCAATACCGGGGAGCTGTTTTTT - many TRBJ2-2 TRBV20-1
CASSPGQTLSYEQYF TGTGCCAGCAGCCCCGGACAGACCCTCTCCTACGAGCAGTACTTC - many TRBJ2-7 TRBV28
CASSPPKGDANTGELFF TGTGCCAGCTCACCACCGAAAGGGGATGCCAACACCGGGGAGCTGTTTTTT - few TRBJ2-2 TRBV18
CSVEGMAGPREQYF TGCAGCGTTGAAGGTATGGCAGGCCCTCGCGAGCAGTACTTC - many TRBJ2-7 TRBV29-1
CASRPTASNYGYTF TGTGCCAGCAGGCCCACTGCTTCTAACTATGGCTACACCTTC - many TRBJ1-2 TRBV12-3/TRBV12-4
CASSEGTGAITYEQYF TGTGCCAGCAGTGAAGGGACAGGGGCGATAACCTACGAGCAGTACTTC TRBD1 - TRBJ2-7 TRBV2
CASSRDRQTQYF TGTGCTAGCAGCCGGGACCGGCAGACCCAGTACTTC - - TRBJ2-5 TRBV7-7
CSVVGDLNYEQYF TGCAGCGTTGTTGGCGACTTAAACTACGAGCAGTACTTC - - TRBJ2-7 TRBV29-1
CSVERLRAVNTEAFF TGCAGCGTTGAGAGGCTGAGAGCGGTGAACACTGAAGCTTTCTTT - many TRBJ1-1 TRBV29-1
CASSLSAYNSPLHF TGTGCCAGCAGTTTAAGCGCCTATAATTCACCCCTCCACTTT - many TRBJ1-6 TRBV27
CASSHQTETQYF TGTGCCAGCAGCCACCAGACGGAGACCCAGTACTTC - many TRBJ2-5 TRBV3-1
CASSLLEVLAGRNEQYF TGTGCCAGCAGTTTATTGGAGGTGTTGGCAGGGAGGAACGAGCAGTACTTC - many TRBJ2-7 TRBV28
CASNTGGTGANVLTF TGTGCCAGTAACACAGGGGGCACTGGGGCCAACGTCCTGACTTTC TRBD1 few TRBJ2-6 TRBV19
CASSRFAGETYNEQFF TGTGCCAGCAGCCGGTTTGCGGGAGAGACCTACAATGAGCAGTTCTTC TRBD2 - TRBJ2-1 TRBV14
CASSGGLAGGPSTGELFF TGTGCCAGCAGCGGGGGACTAGCGGGAGGGCCGAGCACCGGGGAGCTGTTTTTT TRBD2 - TRBJ2-2 TRBV7-9
CASSQPSGTSTDTQYF TGTGCCAGCAGCCAACCTAGCGGGACAAGCACAGATACGCAGTATTTT TRBD2 many TRBJ2-3 TRBV27
CASTLNGGGFTSGNTIYF TGTGCCAGCACCTTGAACGGCGGCGGCTTCACCTCTGGAAACACCATATATTTT - few TRBJ1-3 TRBV6-1
CASSKAGPGNTEAFF TGTGCCAGCAGCAAGGCCGGGCCGGGTAACACTGAAGCTTTCTTT - many TRBJ1-1 TRBV7-2
CASNTGGSNQPQHF TGTGCCAGCAACACAGGGGGCAGCAATCAGCCCCAGCATTTT TRBD1 few TRBJ1-5 TRBV28
CASSPDRGHGYAF TGTGCCAGCAGTCCCGACAGGGGGCATGGCTACGCCTTC TRBD1 - TRBJ1-2 TRBV12-3/TRBV12-4
CASSFGSITGNTIYF TGTGCCAGCAGCTTTGGGAGTATAACTGGAAACACCATATATTTT - many TRBJ1-3 TRBV7-8
CASSLLQGVQAYGYTF TGCGCCAGCAGCCTCCTCCAGGGTGTACAAGCCTATGGCTACACCTTC - - TRBJ1-2 TRBV5-1
CASSLDPVDNEQFF TGTGCCAGCAGCTTGGATCCTGTCGACAATGAGCAGTTCTTC - - TRBJ2-1 TRBV5-4
CASSGVHSNQPQHF TGTGCCAGCAGTGGTGTTCATAGCAATCAGCCCCAGCATTTT - - TRBJ1-5 TRBV2
CASKSAVLNEKLFF TGTGCCAGCAAGTCGGCGGTACTTAATGAAAAACTGTTTTTT - - TRBJ1-4 TRBV6-1